This TCR beta chain was sequenced during a study of identical twins' blood T cells. Whole-study context: About 50 million reads came from about 12 libraries, six alpha, six beta. Study-wide points: Each donor's most abundant TCRbeta clonotypes shared more CDR3 sequences with her twin than unrelated donors.

Trimming shortened V by 0 bases and J by 9 bases, and 3 bases separated the two germline ends. This CDR3 is built from 12 residues. Worth noting for this clonotype: Its cognate antigen is unknown.

A previously described protocol, modified, built RNA-based TCR cDNA libraries. Sample barcodes were added at both library ends during cDNA synthesis. TCRdb ran MiXCR on the 5' RACE reads and lists one entry per CDR3 protein. The sample contains roughly 340,000 distinct CDR3 sequences, roughly 27% of which appear only once. The specimen was PBMCs. The V call is TRBV12-3 or TRBV12-4, the J call TRBJ1-6; D is unresolved. This clonotype was sampled from a woman aged 18-49 years in good health. CDR3 amino acids: CASSLARSPLHF. The CDR3 DNA reads as TGTGCCAGCAGTTTAGCCCGTTCACCCCTCCACTTT.